Below are 21 T cell receptor beta chains sequenced from a single sample in a study of cytomegalovirus exposure and HLA in healthy donors. Primers for the PCR totalled 60 Vbeta and 13 Jbeta. Method: immunoSEQ multiplex PCR; TCRdb's copy keeps in-frame clones and lacks some. The sample yields 250,000 to 350,000 clones, around 86% seen once. Sequencing was done on a sample of PBMCs. Source of these receptors: a middle-aged man in good health and CMV-seropositive.

The gene calls are TRBV20-1 and TRBJ1-2, with D possibly matching TRBD1 (5 bases). The V end lost 6 bases, the J end lost 4 bases, and 9 bases lay between the germline ends. The CDR3 is 11 amino acids. CDR1 is DFQATT, CDR2 SNEGSKA, per germline (reference sequence). For the CDR3, the DNA is TGCAGTGCAGGGGTAGGCTATGGCTACACCTTC. Its translation: CSAGVGYGYTF.

The V gene is TRBV5-3, the J gene TRBJ2-7, with TRBD1 matching over 8 bases. TRBV5-3 is an ORF, with its function uncertain. This CDR3 contains 16 residues. V shed 2 bases, J shed 5 bases, and the junction held 12 bases outside the gene matches. CDR3 coding DNA: TGTGCCAGAAGCTTTCGACAGGGGCGCCCCCTTGACGAGCAGTACTTC. It specifies CARSFRQGRPLDEQYF.

This sequence joins TRBV10-3 and TRBJ2-3; D perhaps matches TRBD1 (5 bases). Germline CDR1 is ENHRY and CDR2 is SYGVKD. The CDR3 has 15 amino acids. V was pared by 6 bases and J by 0 bases, with 13 bases between. CDR3: CAIREDSPSTDTQYF. The CDR3 DNA reads as TGTGCCATCAGAGAAGACAGCCCAAGCACAGATACGCAGTATTTT.

The chain recombines TRBV7-2 with TRBJ1-2; 7 bases agree with TRBD1. The junction had 3 bases not matched to a gene; V was cut back by 5 bases and J by 0 bases. Germline V gene data show CDR1 as SGHTA and CDR2 as FQGNSA. The CDR3 is 14 amino acids. For the CDR3, the DNA is TGTGCCAGCAGCCCAGGGACAGCTAACTATGGCTACACCTTC. Its translation is CASSPGTANYGYTF. Combining the CDR3 with reference TRBV7-2 and TRBJ1-2 gives the whole variable domain GAGVSQSPSNKVTEKGKDVELRCDPISGHTALYWYRQSLGQGLEFLIYFQGNSAPDKSGLPSDRFSAERTGGSVSTLTIQRTQQEDSAVYLCASSPGTANYGYTFGSGTRLTVV.

This clone showed up just a few times. The rearrangement links TRBV29-1 to TRBJ1-1; 7 nucleotides agree with TRBD1. The trim removed 7 bases at V and 6 bases at J, leaving 11 bases unmatched. CDR1 and CDR2 (germline): SQVTM, ANQGSEA. The CDR3 spans 13 residues. CDR3 sequence (DNA): TGCAGCGCTCAGACAGGGAGCATATCTGAAGCTTTCTTT. The encoded protein is CSAQTGSISEAFF.

This sequence joins TRBV5-1 and TRBJ2-1; D call uncertain. V gave up 3 bases and J gave up 6 bases, with 4 bases separating them. The CDR3 is 11 amino acids. Germline values: CDR1 SGHRS, CDR2 YFSETQ. CDR3 nucleotide sequence: TGCGCCAGCAGCTCTTTCAATGAGCAGTTCTTC. Amino acid sequence: CASSSFNEQFF.

V gene TRBV6-4 combines with J gene TRBJ2-1, with D hard to call. CDR1 is MRHNA and CDR2 is SNTAGT in the germline V gene. This CDR3 is 15 amino acids long. V was cut by 5 bases and J by 0 bases, with 11 bases left in between. CDR3 nucleotide sequence: TGTGCCAGCAGTCGTAGCCAGAGCTCCTACAATGAGCAGTTCTTC. Translation gives CASSRSQSSYNEQFF.

The chain couples TRBV4-2 to TRBJ2-1; 14 positions agree with TRBD2. The CDR3 totals 19 residues. J lost 8 bases, V lost 0 bases, and 12 bases had no gene match. Germline V CDR1 and CDR2: LGHNA, YNFKEQ. CDR3 bases: TGTGCCAGCAGCCAAGATAGGGGACTAGCGGGAGTCAAGTATTATGAGCAGTTCTTC. This gives the protein CASSQDRGLAGVKYYEQFF.

CDR3 in amino acids: CASGTGWTEAFF. Here the CDR3 DNA reads TGTGCCAGCGGGACAGGGTGGACTGAAGCTTTCTTT. V is TRBV6-1 and J is TRBJ1-1, with TRBD1 matching over 9 bases. The length of the CDR3 is 12 residues. V was clipped by 8 bases and J by 5 bases; unmatched bases: 3. Germline loops: CDR1 MNHNS, CDR2 SASEGT.

This chain joins TRBV13 and TRBJ2-1; 15 positions agree with TRBD2. The CDR3 length is 15 residues. V shed 5 bases, J shed 8 bases, and the junction held 4 bases outside the gene matches. Germline V gene data show CDR1 as PRHDT and CDR2 as FYEKMQ (reference sequence). DNA of the CDR3: TGTGCCAGCAGCCTGGGACTAGCGGGAGGTGATGAGCAGTTCTTC. Translated: CASSLGLAGGDEQFF.

Written as DNA, the CDR3 is TGTGCCAGCTCAAGGACTAGGGACACCGGGGAGCTGTTTTTT. Protein sequence: CASSRTRDTGELFF. V is TRBV18 and J is TRBJ2-2, with 7 positions matching TRBD2. Germline trimming cut 5 bases from V and 3 bases from J; bases unmatched to any gene: 3. Germline V gives CDR1 KGHSH, CDR2 LQKENI. The CDR3 length is 14 residues.

V usage is TRBV27 and J usage is TRBJ2-7, with D tentatively TRBD2 (5 bases). Trimming pared 2 bases from V and 2 bases from J, leaving 13 bases between. The CDR3 totals 15 residues. Germline lookup yields CDR1 MNHEY and CDR2 SMNVEV (reference sequence). CDR3 nucleotides: TGTGCCAGCAGTTTAACCGGGCTAGCAGCCTACGAGCAGTACTTC. This encodes CASSLTGLAAYEQYF.

The chain employs TRBV25-1 and TRBJ2-7, with 11 bases fitting TRBD2. The CDR3 runs to 15 residues. Germline CDR1 reads MGHDK; CDR2 reads SYGVNS. V lost 1 base and J lost 4; bases outside the gene matches: 3. For the CDR3, the DNA is TGTGCCAGCAGTGAATCTGGGACTAGCGGATACGAGCAGTACTTC. It yields the protein CASSESGTSGYEQYF.

The chain joins TRBV2 to TRBJ2-2; 9 positions match TRBD1. Germline lookup yields CDR1 SNHLY and CDR2 FYNNEI. The CDR3 extends over 17 amino acids. The V and J ends lost 7 bases and 4 bases, in that order; junction bases with no gene match: 13. The CDR3 loop reads CASMGGPGQGATGELFF. The CDR3, as DNA: TGTGCCAGCATGGGGGGGCCGGGACAGGGAGCCACCGGGGAGCTGTTTTTT.

The chain is built from TRBV28 and TRBJ1-3; D ambiguous. Germline-derived CDR1 and CDR2 are MDHEN and SYDVKM. V was clipped by 7 bases and J by 0 bases, with 7 bases between them. The length of the CDR3 is 13 residues. DNA for the CDR3: TGTGCCAGCACCACTATCTCTGGAAACACCATATATTTT. It codes for CASTTISGNTIYF.

The rearrangement joins TRBV5-1 to TRBJ1-2; possible D gene TRBD1, 6 bases. V was shortened by 3 bases and J by 3 bases, with 15 bases between the two germline ends. CDR3 size: 15 residues. Germline assignment: CDR1 SGHRS and CDR2 YFSETQ. Here the CDR3 reads CASSSGGQGYYGYTF. The CDR3 nucleotides read TGCGCCAGCAGCTCCGGCGGCCAGGGGTACTATGGCTACACCTTC.

The rearrangement joins TRBV5-1 to TRBJ2-7, with D possibly being TRBD2 (5 bases). Trimming pared 0 bases from V and 3 bases from J, leaving 10 bases between. The CDR3 contains 14 residues. From germline, CDR1 is SGHRS and CDR2 YFSETQ. The CDR3 sequence: CASSLVPGIYEQYF. The CDR3 DNA is TGCGCCAGCAGCTTGGTTCCGGGGATCTACGAGCAGTACTTC.

This rearrangement joins TRBV18 to TRBJ1-1, with 10 positions matching TRBD1. The V segment lost 8 bases and the J segment 5 bases; nucleotides outside the gene matches: 8. This CDR3 contains 14 residues. Germline values: CDR1 KGHSH, CDR2 LQKENI. The CDR3 region has the DNA TGTGCCAGCCTCCCGGGACAGGGGTTGACTGAAGCTTTCTTT. Residues: CASLPGQGLTEAFF.

Details on this clone: At the DNA level, this CDR3 is encoded by other sequences in the same sample as well. The rearrangement links TRBV4-2 to TRBJ2-7; 10 bases map to TRBD2. V was pared by 0 bases and J by 0 bases, with 2 bases of the junction left unmatched. The CDR3 is 16 residues long. CDR1 is LGHNA and CDR2 is YNFKEQ in the germline V gene. CDR3 in amino acids: CASSQEPSGSSYEQYF. CDR3 nucleotide sequence: TGTGCCAGCAGCCAAGAGCCTAGCGGGAGCTCCTACGAGCAGTACTTC.

The genes are TRBV30 and TRBJ2-3; 15 positions match TRBD2. The V and J ends lost 2 bases and 10 bases, in that order; junction bases with no gene match: 7. The germline gives CDR1 GTSNPN, CDR2 SVGIG (reference sequence). This CDR3 contains 15 residues. The CDR3 nucleotides are TGTGCCTGGAGTCTGGGACTAGCGGGAGGTCCATCGCAGTATTTT. Translating gives CAWSLGLAGGPSQYF.

This rearrangement joins TRBV28 to TRBJ2-1; perhaps TRBD2 as D (6 bases). Germline assignment: CDR1 MDHEN and CDR2 SYDVKM. Trimming removed 5 bases at V and 2 bases at J, with 16 bases between. The CDR3 loop spans 16 amino acids. The CDR3 region is CASSPREARAYNEQFF. In nucleotides, the CDR3 is TGTGCCAGCAGTCCAAGGGAGGCGCGGGCCTACAATGAGCAGTTCTTC.